These T cell receptor beta chains were read from a single sample in a study of blood T cell repertoires in COVID-19. Repertoires were generated with immunoSEQ multiplex PCR, while TCRdb's copy carries only in-frame clones and drops some. Of around 280,000 clones listed, approximately 80% were seen once; the top ten hold around 4.5%. Sequenced sample: peripheral blood. All receptors derive from a woman aged 45-59 years with active or convalescent COVID-19. Both conserved end residues are part of each CDR3. D genes are given only for firm matches. Clone size is given for some rows only: seen once, a few or many times, or a class if the clone is expanded.

size,D,J,V,CDR3,DNA
.,TRBD1,TRBJ1-1,TRBV6-5,CASSRPGQGKAFF,TGTGCCAGCAGCCGCCCGGGACAGGGGAAAGCTTTCTTT
.,.,TRBJ1-1,TRBV7-9,CASSSPGGAGNTEAFF,TGTGCCAGCAGCTCCCCGGGCGGGGCGGGAAACACTGAAGCTTTCTTT
.,.,TRBJ1-2,TRBV6-5,CASSLLRAGHGYTF,TGTGCCAGCAGCCTACTCCGGGCGGGGCATGGCTACACCTTC
.,.,TRBJ2-3,TRBV7-2,CASSPTVRFTDTQYF,TGTGCCAGCAGCCCCACGGTTCGCTTCACAGATACGCAGTATTTT
.,.,TRBJ1-2,TRBV24-1,CATSDLRGQGIEGYTF,TGTGCCACCAGTGATTTGAGAGGGCAGGGGATAGAAGGCTACACCTTC
.,TRBD1,TRBJ1-2,TRBV6-1,CASSDPGQPSIYNYGYTF,TGTGCCAGCAGTGACCCGGGACAGCCATCAATCTATAACTATGGCTACACCTTC
.,.,TRBJ1-2,TRBV5-1,CASSLASGSHYGYTF,TGCGCCAGCAGCTTGGCCTCAGGGTCCCACTATGGCTACACCTTC
.,.,TRBJ1-1,TRBV28,CASSLFSDIMNTEAFF,TGTGCCAGCAGTTTATTCTCCGACATAATGAACACTGAAGCTTTCTTT
.,TRBD1,TRBJ1-3,TRBV2,CASSYGLGTGGNTIYF,TGTGCCAGCAGTTACGGACTGGGGACAGGAGGAAACACCATATATTTT
.,.,TRBJ1-1,TRBV5-4,CASSSGGGALPEAFF,TGTGCCAGCAGCTCAGGTGGGGGGGCGCTTCCTGAAGCTTTCTTT
few,TRBD1,TRBJ1-5,TRBV19,CASSSGTGVNQPQHF,TGTGCCAGTAGTTCAGGGACAGGGGTTAATCAGCCCCAGCATTTT
few,TRBD2,TRBJ2-7,TRBV5-4,CASSPRGSGNEQYF,TGTGCCAGCAGCCCTCGCGGTAGCGGGAACGAGCAGTACTTC
.,.,TRBJ1-2,TRBV15,CATSRDAGYGYTF,TGTGCCACCAGCAGAGATGCGGGTTATGGCTACACCTTC
.,.,TRBJ1-3,TRBV4-2,CASSHEGRAGVGTGGNTIYF,TGTGCCAGCAGCCACGAGGGGAGGGCAGGGGTTGGAACTGGCGGAAACACCATATATTTT
.,.,TRBJ1-5,TRBV28,CASSFPGDGNQPQHF,TGTGCCAGCAGTTTCCCAGGGGATGGCAATCAGCCCCAGCATTTT
.,.,TRBJ2-6,TRBV5-1,CASRSGVLAESSGANVLTF,TGCGCCAGCAGGTCAGGGGTTCTAGCGGAGAGCTCTGGGGCCAACGTCCTGACTTTC
.,TRBD1,TRBJ2-3,TRBV3-1/TRBV3-2,CASSQVTGKNTDTQYF,TGTGCCAGCAGCCAAGTGACAGGGAAGAACACAGATACGCAGTATTTT
.,.,TRBJ2-7,TRBV28,CASSLPPPGTGETYEQYF,TGTGCCAGCAGTCTCCCTCCACCAGGGACGGGGGAGACTTACGAGCAGTACTTC